This TCR beta chain was documented in a study of Ad26.COV2.S vaccination and SARS-CoV-2 variants. The CDR3 extends over 13 amino acids. CDR1 is SQVTM, CDR2 ANQGSEA, per germline. Trimming removed 3 bases from V and 7 bases from J, with 15 bases in between. The assay was immunoSEQ multiplex PCR, and TCRdb's table has in-frame clones only and misses some. The profile covers 300,000 to 400,000 clones, with about 90% appearing a single time and 3% to 5% taken by the ten largest. This TCR came from a human donor who had recovered from COVID-19. The sequences come from peripheral blood, collected after recovery from COVID-19. V usage is TRBV29-1 and J usage is TRBJ1-2; TRBD1 might be the D (6 bases). This CDR3 reads CSVDPQGMGGYTF. For the CDR3, the DNA is TGCAGCGTTGACCCCCAGGGGATGGGTGGCTACACCTTC.